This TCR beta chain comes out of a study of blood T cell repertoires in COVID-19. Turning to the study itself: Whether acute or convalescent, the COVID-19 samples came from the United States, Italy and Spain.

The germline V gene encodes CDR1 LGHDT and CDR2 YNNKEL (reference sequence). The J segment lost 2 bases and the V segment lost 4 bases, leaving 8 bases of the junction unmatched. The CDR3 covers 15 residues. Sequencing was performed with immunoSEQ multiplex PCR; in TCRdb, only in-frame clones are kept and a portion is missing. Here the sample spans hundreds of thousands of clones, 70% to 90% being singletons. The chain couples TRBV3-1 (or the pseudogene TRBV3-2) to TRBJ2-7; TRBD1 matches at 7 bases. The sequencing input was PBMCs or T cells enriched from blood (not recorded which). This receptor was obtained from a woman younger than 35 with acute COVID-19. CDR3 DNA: TGTGCCAGCAGCCCGGGACAGCGCCTGACCTACGAGCAGTACTTC. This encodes CASSPGQRLTYEQYF.